This TCR beta chain originates from a study of response to subunit inactivated influenza vaccine. Findings and caveats of the study: With each seasonal influenza vaccination, the authors suggested, few new T cells are recruited.

Points on this clonotype: The antigen is unknown.

TCRdb processed the RT-PCR reads anew with MiXCR; each CDR3 protein has one entry. The data show about 830,000 distinct CDR3 sequences, less than 20% seen once. Per germline, CDR1 SGDLS and CDR2 YYNGEE. The CDR3 runs to 16 residues. Germline trimming cut 2 bases from V and 2 bases from J; bases unmatched to any gene: 2. The sequence came from a middle-aged man who received an inactivated influenza vaccine. This chain joins TRBV9 and TRBJ2-2, with 11 bases lining up with TRBD2. The specimen was PBMCs from blood, collected around 5 days after vaccination. The CDR3, as DNA: TGTGCCAGCAGCGTTAGCGGGGGGGTTAACACCGGGGAGCTGTTTTTT. Amino acid sequence: CASSVSGGVNTGELFF.